This paragraph reports one T cell receptor beta chain. This clonotype was seen at least ten times. Its antigen is still unknown. The record has no base qualities; no much larger clone is one base away. Sample treatment or condition, as interpreted from the label and publication: live attenuated yellow fever vaccine strain. At every blood-draw timepoint, two biological replicates of bulk PBMCs were collected. A standard Ficoll-Paque protocol was used to isolate PBMCs from peripheral blood. TriZol was used to extract RNA from bulk PBMCs, from CD4 and CD8 fractions, and from dextramer-positive and dextramer-negative fractions. These data are taken from a study of T cells after yellow fever vaccination (dated by TCRdb to about 2019). About the study as a whole: The SMART-Seq v4 Ultra Low Input RNA kit was used to prepare libraries from fractions with low cell numbers. Two healthy male donors, one aged 18 to 30 and one aged 30 to 40 years, made up the cohort. To track T-cell clones before and after primary and booster YFV17D yellow fever vaccination, bulk TCR alpha and beta repertoires were sequenced longitudinally. Blood samples were taken at several timepoints before and after primary and secondary immunization, and bulk PBMC replicates and cell subsets were isolated. Overall results and qualifications from the work: Compared with the primary T-cell response, the secondary T-cell response was weaker but faster, peaking on day 5 rather than day 15. After the booster, most clones that had expanded after primary vaccination were detected again (roughly 95% of CD4 and roughly nine tenths of CD8), suggesting broad maintenance of memory. A small fraction of clonotypes appeared in both the CD4 and CD8 compartments, likely as a result of convergent recombination. Because the study included only a couple of donors, the extent to which the findings can be generalized is limited. Computational filtering was needed because FACS-sorted repertoires could contain abundant contaminating clonotypes from the bulk population.

The CDR3 contains 15 residues, cysteine and phenylalanine counted. Of all the DNA, just the CDR3 is kept, 45 bases in frame from base 1. Reading the germline V gene gives CDR1 SGHTS and CDR2 YDEGEE. Germline trimming amounts to 4 bases on V and 0 bases on J, with 4 as the count of junction bases outside the gene matches. Sequenced using an Illumina NovaSeq 6000. TCR cDNA was synthesized by 5'RACE template switching, which introduced a universal primer site and unique molecular identifiers. cDNA synthesis was primed from both the TCR alpha and TCR beta constant segments. Library amplification used two PCR steps, and the second PCR step added sample barcodes and sequencing adapters. Sequencing of libraries was performed on Illumina HiSeq 2500 (2x100 bp) or NovaSeq (2x150 bp). Per the authors' processing: MIGEC was used to demultiplex reads and collapse the reads into UMI consensus sequences, and MiXCR was used for V(D)J alignment. Vaccine-responding clonotypes were defined with edgeR using replicate PBMC samples, requiring FDR below 0.01 and a log2 fold change above 5 up to day 15. Bulk clonotypes were assigned CD4 or CD8 identity according to which sequenced CD4 or CD8 repertoire held them at higher abundance. TCRdb reworked the public reads: Q25 trimming with fastp, MiXCR clone assembly, productive beta chains retained. Duplicate CDR3 protein sequences are folded into a single record with the most common DNA and genes. TCRdb, not the authors, supplied the V and J calls. The sample data list 250,000 or so distinct CDR3 sequences, and more than 3.5% of these were observed just once. Of the sample, approximately 18% is held by the ten largest clones.

The sequenced sample was PBMCs, obtained 15 days after the yellow fever booster vaccination. This sequence uses TRBV5-8 and TRBJ2-1, and 7 bases in between align with TRBD1. The TCR sequence derives from a man between 18 and 29 years old who received the YFV17D yellow fever vaccine. This receptor has the CDR3 CASSSRGSSYNEQFF. The bases are TGTGCCAGCAGCAGCAGGGGGAGCTCCTACAATGAGCAGTTCTTC. Reference TRBV5-8 and TRBJ2-1 proteins supply the regions before and after the CDR3; the full variable domain is: EAGVTQSPTHLIKTRGQQATLRCSPISGHTSVYWYQQALGLGLQFLLWYDEGEERNRGNFPPRFSGRQFPNYSSELNVNALELEDSALYLCASSSRGSSYNEQFFGPGTRLTVL.